The rows below give T cell receptor beta chains drawn from one sample of a study of identifying expanded T cells in peripheral blood. This table comes from immunoSEQ multiplex PCR, and its TCRdb copy is limited to in-frame clones, with some not included. Of about 78,000 clones listed, 84% are singletons. Sample: blood. These receptors were obtained from a person aged 18-69 years in good health. CDR3s include the opening cysteine and the closing phenylalanine or tryptophan. The D gene is left open where the match is weak. Clone sizes are given selectively: once, few, many, or a class where the clone is expanded.

D gene: TRBD1; V gene: TRBV2; clone size: few; J gene: TRBJ2-7; CDR3 DNA: TGTGCCAGAAGGACAGGGGGCTCCTACGAGCAGTACTTC; CDR3 protein: CARRTGGSYEQYF
D gene: -; V gene: TRBV5-1; clone size: -; J gene: TRBJ1-5; CDR3 DNA: TGCGCCAGCAGTGGGGCACCTGATGGGCAGCCCCAGCATTTT; CDR3 protein: CASSGAPDGQPQHF
D gene: -; V gene: TRBV7-2; clone size: -; J gene: TRBJ2-7; CDR3 DNA: TGTGCCAGCAGCCCACGACTGGGATTGGGGTACGAGCAGTACTTC; CDR3 protein: CASSPRLGLGYEQYF
D gene: TRBD1; V gene: TRBV19; clone size: -; J gene: TRBJ2-7; CDR3 DNA: TGTGCCAGCGGGGACAGGGAAAGGTACGAGCAGTACTTC; CDR3 protein: CASGDRERYEQYF
D gene: TRBD1; V gene: TRBV5-1; clone size: once; J gene: TRBJ2-1; CDR3 DNA: TGCGCCAGCAGCTTGGCACCCGGGACAGGGGGGTACAATGAGCAGTTCTTC; CDR3 protein: CASSLAPGTGGYNEQFF
D gene: TRBD2; V gene: TRBV9; clone size: -; J gene: TRBJ2-1; CDR3 DNA: TGTGCCAGCAGCCAACGACTGGCCAGCGGGAGCTATGAGCAGTTCTTC; CDR3 protein: CASSQRLASGSYEQFF
D gene: TRBD1; V gene: TRBV27; clone size: -; J gene: TRBJ1-1; CDR3 DNA: TGTGCCAGCATCCCGACAGGGGGCCTACTGAACACTGAAGCTTTCTTT; CDR3 protein: CASIPTGGLLNTEAFF
D gene: -; V gene: TRBV7-5; clone size: once; J gene: TRBJ2-3; CDR3 DNA: TGTGCCAGAAGCTCCCGACAGAGCATGGATACGCAGTATTTT; CDR3 protein: CARSSRQSMDTQYF
D gene: TRBD1; V gene: TRBV19; clone size: -; J gene: TRBJ2-3; CDR3 DNA: TGTGCCAGTAGTCCAACAGGGGCCCTCACAGATACGCAGTATTTT; CDR3 protein: CASSPTGALTDTQYF
D gene: TRBD1; V gene: TRBV5-1; clone size: -; J gene: TRBJ2-5; CDR3 DNA: TGCGCCAGCAGCCGAACACGGCCCACCGGGACAGTCTTCGGAGAGACCCAGTACTTC; CDR3 protein: CASSRTRPTGTVFGETQYF
D gene: -; V gene: TRBV7-2; clone size: -; J gene: TRBJ1-2; CDR3 DNA: TGTGCCAGCAGCTTAGCTGGGACAACTAACTATGGCTACACCTTC; CDR3 protein: CASSLAGTTNYGYTF
D gene: -; V gene: TRBV7-9; clone size: -; J gene: TRBJ2-3; CDR3 DNA: TGTGCCAGCACTGTCACGGATACGCAGTATTTT; CDR3 protein: CASTVTDTQYF
D gene: TRBD1; V gene: TRBV4-2; clone size: -; J gene: TRBJ2-7; CDR3 DNA: TGTGCCAGCAGCCAGGCCACGGTTGGGACAGGGTCCTACGAGCAGTACTTC; CDR3 protein: CASSQATVGTGSYEQYF
D gene: TRBD2; V gene: TRBV7-3; clone size: -; J gene: TRBJ2-1; CDR3 DNA: TGTGCCAGCAGCACCGGGACTAGTTGGGGTTTTCAGCAGTTCTTC; CDR3 protein: CASSTGTSWGFQQFF